The 2 T cell receptor beta chains below were found in one sample sequenced in a study of identical twins. TCRdb reprocessed the 5' RACE reads via MiXCR and lists one record per CDR3 protein. The sample includes about 890,000 distinct CDR3 sequences, over 9% seen only once; the top ten take around 1.5%. The sample was also linked to a second study, of yellow fever vaccine responses in identical twins.

Sequenced material: PBMCs. Receptors originate from a woman aged 18-35 years in good health.

The chain combines TRBV18 with TRBJ2-1; 10 bases agree with TRBD2. There are 14 residues in the CDR3. After removal of 1 base from V and 8 bases from J, the junction contained 2 bases not matched to a gene. The germline V gene has CDR1 KGHSH and CDR2 LQKENI. CDR3 amino acids: CASSPLAGGDEQFF. CDR3 DNA sequence: TGTGCCAGCTCACCACTAGCGGGGGGCGATGAGCAGTTCTTC. Together with reference TRBV18 and TRBJ2-1, the CDR3 gives the full variable domain: NAGVMQNPRHLVRRRGQEARLRCSPMKGHSHVYWYRQLPEEGLKFMVYLQKENIIDESGMPKERFSAEFPKEGPSILRIQQVVRGDSAAYFCASSPLAGGDEQFFGPGTRLTVL.

J is TRBJ2-1 and V is TRBV10-3; a possible D gene is TRBD1 (6 bases). The V and J ends lost 0 bases and 7 bases respectively, with 10 bases between them. This CDR3 spans 14 amino acids. Germline V CDR1 and CDR2: ENHRY, SYGVKD. The DNA for the CDR3 is TGTGCCATCAGTGAGTCGATGCAGGGGAATGAGCAGTTCTTC. Translating it yields CAISESMQGNEQFF.